A selection of T cell receptor beta chains follows, all from one sample in a study of blood T cell repertoires in COVID-19. The method was immunoSEQ multiplex PCR; TCRdb's version includes in-frame clones alone and lacks a portion of them. The table has approximately 40,000 clones, roughly 90% seen once. Specimen: peripheral blood. The receptor set was obtained from a human donor in a cohort sampled during active COVID-19. Both conserved end residues are part of each CDR3. Each record gives: J gene, clone size, V gene, D gene, CDR3 DNA, CDR3 protein. D genes are given only for firm matches. Rows may omit the clone size; those that give it use once, few, many or a size class.

j_gene: TRBJ2-7
abundance: .
v_gene: TRBV27
d_gene: TRBD1
CDR3nt: TGTGCCTGCGCCATGGGGACAGGTACCTACGAGCAGTACTTC
CDR3aa: CACAMGTGTYEQYF

j_gene: TRBJ1-1
abundance: once
v_gene: TRBV6-5
d_gene: .
CDR3nt: TGTGCCAGCAGTTACTCGGAGGCGGCCATGAACACTGAAGCTTTCTTT
CDR3aa: CASSYSEAAMNTEAFF

j_gene: TRBJ2-2
abundance: .
v_gene: TRBV2
d_gene: .
CDR3nt: TGTGCCAGCAGTGATGTAGAGAACACCGGGGAGCTGTTTTTT
CDR3aa: CASSDVENTGELFF

j_gene: TRBJ2-7
abundance: .
v_gene: TRBV6-1
d_gene: TRBD2
CDR3nt: TGTGCCAGCAGTGAAGTAGCGGGGCTCTCCTACGAGCAGTACTTC
CDR3aa: CASSEVAGLSYEQYF

j_gene: TRBJ1-2
abundance: once
v_gene: TRBV6-5
d_gene: TRBD1
CDR3nt: TGTGCCAGCAGTTACTCGAAGCTAGACAGGGACTATGGCTACACCTTC
CDR3aa: CASSYSKLDRDYGYTF

j_gene: TRBJ2-3
abundance: .
v_gene: TRBV5-1
d_gene: TRBD2
CDR3nt: TGCGCCAGCAGCGAAGGACTAGCGGTCTCAGATACGCAGTATTTT
CDR3aa: CASSEGLAVSDTQYF

j_gene: TRBJ2-2
abundance: .
v_gene: TRBV5-1
d_gene: .
CDR3nt: TGCGCCAGCAGCTTGCAAGGGGCGGACGGGGAGCTGTTTTTT
CDR3aa: CASSLQGADGELFF

j_gene: TRBJ2-7
abundance: .
v_gene: TRBV5-6
d_gene: .
CDR3nt: TGTGCCAGCAGCTTGGGTGGCCCCGAGCAGTACTTC
CDR3aa: CASSLGGPEQYF

j_gene: TRBJ2-4
abundance: .
v_gene: TRBV20-1
d_gene: .
CDR3nt: TGCAGTGCTAGTTTGGCAGGGTCCAAAAACATTCAGTACTTC
CDR3aa: CSASLAGSKNIQYF

j_gene: TRBJ1-2
abundance: .
v_gene: TRBV3-1/TRBV3-2
d_gene: .
CDR3nt: TGTGCCAGCAGTCCCAGGGGAAAGGACTATGGCTACACCTTC
CDR3aa: CASSPRGKDYGYTF

j_gene: TRBJ1-6
abundance: .
v_gene: TRBV4-2
d_gene: .
CDR3nt: TGTGCCAGCAGCCAAGATTGGGAAGGGGCATCACCCCTCCACTTT
CDR3aa: CASSQDWEGASPLHF

j_gene: TRBJ1-5
abundance: .
v_gene: TRBV27
d_gene: TRBD1
CDR3nt: TGTGCCAGCCGGGCCTATAACAGGGGTGGCAATCAGCCCCAGCATTTT
CDR3aa: CASRAYNRGGNQPQHF

j_gene: TRBJ1-3
abundance: .
v_gene: TRBV27
d_gene: TRBD1
CDR3nt: TGTGCCAGCAGTCCCCGGACAGGGGGTATGGGAAACACCATATATTTT
CDR3aa: CASSPRTGGMGNTIYF

j_gene: TRBJ2-3
abundance: .
v_gene: TRBV4-1
d_gene: TRBD2
CDR3nt: TGCGCCAGCAGCCAAGCCCAGGTAGCGGGGGGGCGCACAGATACGCAGTATTTT
CDR3aa: CASSQAQVAGGRTDTQYF

j_gene: TRBJ2-7
abundance: .
v_gene: TRBV27
d_gene: .
CDR3nt: TGTGCCAGCAGTAGCCTCCTCAAACCGGCCTACGAGCAGTACTTC
CDR3aa: CASSSLLKPAYEQYF

j_gene: TRBJ2-5
abundance: .
v_gene: TRBV7-9
d_gene: TRBD1
CDR3nt: TGTGCCAGCAGCTTACGGACAGGGGGCGCGGAGACCCAGTACTTC
CDR3aa: CASSLRTGGAETQYF

j_gene: TRBJ2-2
abundance: .
v_gene: TRBV28
d_gene: .
CDR3nt: TGTGCCAGCAGTCAACTAGCCCCCGGGGAGCTGTTTTTT
CDR3aa: CASSQLAPGELFF

j_gene: TRBJ2-5
abundance: .
v_gene: TRBV5-1
d_gene: TRBD2
CDR3nt: TGCGCCAGCAGCTTTGCGGGGGGGACCCTAGAGACCCAGTACTTC
CDR3aa: CASSFAGGTLETQYF

j_gene: TRBJ2-3
abundance: .
v_gene: TRBV7-6
d_gene: .
CDR3nt: TGTGCCAGCAGCTTAGGAGTGCCAGATACGCAGTATTTT
CDR3aa: CASSLGVPDTQYF

j_gene: TRBJ2-1
abundance: .
v_gene: TRBV10-1
d_gene: .
CDR3nt: TGCGCCAGCAGTGACGGGGGGCCGAGGTACAATGAGCAGTTCTTC
CDR3aa: CASSDGGPRYNEQFF

j_gene: TRBJ2-1
abundance: .
v_gene: TRBV11-2
d_gene: .
CDR3nt: TGTGCCAGCAGCTTTCTCCCAGGGAATGAGCAGTTCTTC
CDR3aa: CASSFLPGNEQFF

j_gene: TRBJ1-4
abundance: .
v_gene: TRBV19
d_gene: .
CDR3nt: TGTGCCAGTAGGTCCAACAGGGCGGGTAATGAAAAACTGTTTTTT
CDR3aa: CASRSNRAGNEKLFF

j_gene: TRBJ1-4
abundance: .
v_gene: TRBV10-2
d_gene: TRBD1
CDR3nt: TGCGCCAGCAGTGATGGACAGGGTAATGAAAAACTGTTTTTT
CDR3aa: CASSDGQGNEKLFF

j_gene: TRBJ1-5
abundance: .
v_gene: TRBV19
d_gene: .
CDR3nt: TGTGCCAGTAGTATAGGGGGGGGAGTGAATCAGCCCCAGCATTTT
CDR3aa: CASSIGGGVNQPQHF

j_gene: TRBJ2-7
abundance: .
v_gene: TRBV6-6
d_gene: .
CDR3nt: TGTGCCAGCAGTTACGACTCCAACTACGAGCAGTACTTC
CDR3aa: CASSYDSNYEQYF

j_gene: TRBJ2-3
abundance: once
v_gene: TRBV7-9
d_gene: TRBD1
CDR3nt: TGTGCCAGCAGCTTAACAGGGGGACCGGCAGATACGCAGTATTTT
CDR3aa: CASSLTGGPADTQYF

j_gene: TRBJ1-2
abundance: .
v_gene: TRBV2
d_gene: TRBD1
CDR3nt: TGTGCCAGCAGTGACGGACAGGGTAGAGCTAACTATGGCTACACCTTC
CDR3aa: CASSDGQGRANYGYTF

j_gene: TRBJ2-3
abundance: few
v_gene: TRBV20-1
d_gene: TRBD2
CDR3nt: TGCAGTGCTAGTCGGGGGGACACAGATACGCAGTATTTT
CDR3aa: CSASRGDTDTQYF

j_gene: TRBJ2-1
abundance: .
v_gene: TRBV4-1
d_gene: .
CDR3nt: TGCGCCAGCAGCCAAGTTTACCAGGGGACCTTCAATGAGCAGTTCTTC
CDR3aa: CASSQVYQGTFNEQFF

j_gene: TRBJ2-7
abundance: .
v_gene: TRBV5-1
d_gene: .
CDR3nt: TGCGCCAGCAGCACCCCGACAGCAACCTACGAGCAGTACTTC
CDR3aa: CASSTPTATYEQYF

j_gene: TRBJ1-2
abundance: .
v_gene: TRBV15
d_gene: .
CDR3nt: TGTGCCACCAGCAGCCTCCTAGGGGTCGACTATGGCTACACCTTC
CDR3aa: CATSSLLGVDYGYTF

j_gene: TRBJ2-3
abundance: .
v_gene: TRBV19
d_gene: TRBD1
CDR3nt: TGTGCCAGTAGCCTACTCGGGACAGGCACAGATACGCAGTATTTT
CDR3aa: CASSLLGTGTDTQYF

j_gene: TRBJ1-1
abundance: .
v_gene: TRBV7-9
d_gene: .
CDR3nt: TGTGCCAGCAGCCTGGAGGGCCCTGGCACTGAAGCTTTCTTT
CDR3aa: CASSLEGPGTEAFF

j_gene: TRBJ1-1
abundance: once
v_gene: TRBV2
d_gene: .
CDR3nt: TGTGCCAGCACAAAGACAGAAGGGACTGAAGCTTTCTTT
CDR3aa: CASTKTEGTEAFF